This paragraph reports one T cell receptor beta chain. This clonotype occurred a few times. It has no known antigen specificity. No base quality values were provided; no much bigger clone lies one nucleotide off. At the junction V is shortened by 8 bases and J by 5 bases; bases outside the gene matches: 14. CDR1 and CDR2 (MGHRA, YSYEKL) derive from the germline V gene. The CDR3 starts with the cysteine, ends with the phenylalanine, and has 17 residues. Only the CDR3 DNA stays, 51 bases, in frame from base 1. The data were obtained in a study of T cells in Graves' hyperthyroidism and ophthalmopathy (dated by TCRdb to the late 2010s). In the study overall: Peripheral blood samples were taken at the time of initial diagnosis, prior to any treatment. Once sampling was done, hyperthyroidism patients were given methimazole at a starting dose of 30 mg daily, whereas ophthalmopathy patients were given high-dose intravenous methylprednisolone. Prospective prediction of ophthalmopathy was tested in an independent validation cohort of under 20 hyperthyroidism patients and 15 to 17 patients who later progressed to ophthalmopathy. The 90 or so discovery patients were randomly split 7:3 into training and test sets. To identify distinguishing TCR V-J signatures, a discovery cohort of 100 or so patients was used, comprising 43 with Graves' ophthalmopathy and some 57 with stable Graves' hyperthyroidism. The paper describes TCR Vbeta CDR3 sequencing of 120 to 150 peripheral blood samples, made up of roughly 45 ophthalmopathy patients, 70 to 75 hyperthyroidism patients and 17 progressor patients. In about 6 Graves' hyperthyroidism patients, the study also compared T-cell repertoires from thyroid tissue with T-cell repertoires from blood.

The TCR beta CDR3 regions were amplified from RNA transcripts. For the first round of RT-PCR on the TCR CDR3, the HTBI primer set was used together with the Qiagen OneStep RT-PCR kit. A second multiplex PCR round built the libraries, followed by size selection and purification. Sequencing of the libraries was done on an Illumina HiSeq2000 using paired-end 100 bp reads. In the original analysis: SOAPnuke was used to process the raw data, removing reads that contained adapters or uncalled bases, had a mean Phred below 15, or lacked an exact match to the constant primer or identifier. COPE v1.2.5 was used to merge high-quality paired reads, and clonotypes were defined as unique nucleotide sequences. MiTCR v1.1 was used to align clonotypes to the IMGT TRBV, TRBD and TRBJ reference segments. The analysis included only V-J combinations with a frequency above 0.0001, which together covered approximately 99% of the repertoires. The TCS score was defined as the ratio of F50 (clonal expansion) to E x V (chaos), calculated using BLOSUM62-based TCRdist between CDR3 peptides within each V-J. Welch's t-statistics and random forest reduced roughly 530 V-J features to under 15, which were used in a naive Bayes classifier (R e1071). The raw public data were reprocessed by TCRdb itself: fastp quality trimming at Q25, MiXCR clonotype calling, in-frame beta chains only. Rows are combined by CDR3 protein, so each entry shows the most common genes and DNA. These V and J calls rely on TCRdb rather than the paper's analysis. In this sample the table shows around 250,000 distinct CDR3 sequences, more than 12% of which occur a single time. The ten largest clones capture about 14% of the sample.

The hyperthyroidism patients were between 18 and 65 years old and newly diagnosed, with a disease duration of less than 2 months. Any patient with an uncontrolled infection, another autoimmune disease, pregnancy or lactation was excluded. Diagnoses were based on clinical symptoms, serum thyroxine and TRAb, thyroid ultrasound and orbital computed tomography. Blood from progressor patients was collected at the time of first diagnosis with hyperthyroidism, before any ophthalmopathy symptoms had appeared. PBMCs were separated from over 9 ml of fresh peripheral blood using Ficoll-Paque density gradient centrifugation. Progressor patients were defined as those initially diagnosed with Graves' hyperthyroidism in whom ophthalmopathy developed during follow-up. Trizol reagent was used to extract total RNA, and RNA quality was then checked on an Agilent 2100 Bioanalyzer. The full study reports these points: No statistical method was used to set the sample size in advance, and investigators knew the group allocation. In cross-validation, a model built on a 13 V-J signature told ophthalmopathy apart from stable hyperthyroidism with approximately 91% sensitivity and around 81% specificity, and in testing the same model reached 80%/75%. During validation, the model predicted progression to ophthalmopathy a median of about 6.5 months ahead of onset, with almost 71% sensitivity and about 72% specificity. Most expanded thyroid clonotypes (frequency above 0.001) were also found in blood, which suggests that blood repertoires may mirror thyroid immune responses.

This chain joins TRBV4-1 to TRBJ2-2; the central 10 bases match TRBD2. The sequenced material came from blood. This receptor was obtained from a woman in her thirties or forties with Graves' hyperthyroidism that later progressed to Graves' ophthalmopathy. The bases are TGCGCCAGCCGTTTCCAGCTAGCGGGAGTAGGTACCGGGGAGCTGTTTTTT. This sequence encodes CASRFQLAGVGTGELFF.